One sample yielded the 18 T cell receptor beta chains listed below, sequenced in a study of shared clonotypes between healthy human individuals (TCRdb year 2020). Libraries were constructed by the immunoSEQ multiplex PCR assay. TCRdb stores this immuneACCESS table with in-frame sequences only. Part of the clones is absent; in the studies checked, under half of the shortfall reflects unresolved V genes, and no reason is known for the rest. For this sample the table gives 85,000 to 100,000 clones, of which approximately 70% were detected only once. Roughly 49% of the sample is taken by the ten largest. Sequencing was carried out using memory CD8+ T cells sorted from blood. The cell subset or site label, as the study defines it: CD45RO+ cells pooled with CCR7-negative TemRA cells. The receptors shown here come from a man aged 25 to 45 in good health.

This chain connects TRBV19 to TRBJ2-4; D is ambiguous. V lost 3 bases and J 0 bases, leaving 9 bases between the germline ends. Germline CDR1 is LNHDA and CDR2 is SQIVND (reference sequence). The CDR3 contains 15 residues. CDR3 amino acids: CASSILQGAKNIQYF. The CDR3 DNA follows: TGTGCCAGTAGTATTCTCCAAGGAGCCAAAAACATTCAGTACTTC.

The chain links TRBV25-1 to TRBJ2-1, with unresolved D. Germline V CDR1 and CDR2: MGHDK, SYGVNS. The CDR3 is made up of 11 amino acids. Trimming cost V 3 bases and J 6 bases, with 3 bases left between them. For the CDR3, the DNA is TGTGCCAGCAGTGAGTCCAATGAGCAGTTCTTC. It specifies CASSESNEQFF. The entire variable domain, with the rest obtained from reference TRBV25-1 and TRBJ2-1, is as follows: EADIYQTPRYLVIGTGKKITLECSQTMGHDKMYWYQQDPGMELHLIHYSYGVNSTEKGDLSSESTVSRIRTEHFPLTLESARPSHTSQYLCASSESNEQFFGPGTRLTVL.

The chain couples TRBV5-1 to TRBJ2-5; the D gene could be TRBD1 or TRBD2 (6 bases each). The CDR3 sequence is 12 residues long. Germline V gene sequence: CDR1 SGHRS, CDR2 YFSETQ. V dropped 7 bases and J dropped 5 bases, with 12 bases sitting between them. Written as DNA, the CDR3 is TGCGCCAGCCGCGGAGGGGGGGAGACCCAGTACTTC. Its translation is CASRGGGETQYF.

The table lists this clone with a count of one. Germline and junction disagree at one end, which may indicate a read error. This CDR3 is CASSLDEGGLTAQYF. DNA for the CDR3: TGTGCTAGCAGCTTAGACGAGGGTGGCCTCACGGCCCAGTACTTC. The chain is built from TRBV7-7 and TRBJ2-5, with TRBD2 as a possible D gene (5 bases). This CDR3 has 15 residues. The germline gives CDR1 SSHAT, CDR2 FNYEAQ (reference sequence).

The chain uses TRBV6-5 and TRBJ2-7; D is uncertain. The germline V gene has CDR1 MNHEY and CDR2 SVGAGI. The CDR3 totals 13 residues. Trimming cost V 0 bases and J 7 bases, with 10 bases left between them. Here the CDR3 DNA reads TGTGCCAGCAGTTACTCGAACCCGAAGGAGCAGTACTTC. It yields the protein CASSYSNPKEQYF.

The chain couples TRBV28 to TRBJ1-4; 9 bases are a match to TRBD1. The CDR3 length is 14 residues. The germline CDR1 and CDR2 sequences are MDHEN and SYDVKM. After removal of 10 bases from V and 8 bases from J, the junction contained 11 bases not matched to a gene. This CDR3 is CANRKQGAGEKLFF. CDR3 bases: TGTGCCAACAGAAAACAGGGGGCGGGAGAAAAACTGTTTTTT.

The CDR3 spells CASSAGQGNYEQYF. CDR3 coding DNA: TGTGCCAGCAGCGCCGGACAGGGAAACTACGAGCAGTACTTC. This chain links TRBV7-9 with TRBJ2-7, with 8 bases aligning to TRBD1. The CDR3 covers 14 residues. Germline V gene data show CDR1 as SEHNR and CDR2 as FQNEAQ (reference sequence). The V gene end was trimmed by 5 bases and the J gene end by 3 bases; junction bases not matched to a gene: 6.

The chain combines TRBV28 with TRBJ2-3; D not resolved. CDR1 and CDR2 from the germline V gene are MDHEN and SYDVKM. The CDR3 is 11 amino acids. V was pared by 4 bases and J by 6 bases, with 5 bases between. The CDR3 region is CASSSPDTQYF. CDR3 coding DNA: TGTGCCAGCAGTTCCCCCGATACGCAGTATTTT.

There are a few counts of this clone. This chain joins TRBV6-5 and TRBJ1-1, with a tentative D call TRBD1 (6 bases). V lost 7 bases and J 4 bases, leaving 13 bases between the germline ends. Germline CDR1 and CDR2: MNHEY and SVGAGI. The CDR3 runs 13 residues. This CDR3 is CASIPRGFTEAFF. The CDR3 nucleotides are TGTGCCAGCATCCCTAGGGGGTTCACTGAAGCTTTCTTT.

This chain connects TRBV6-1 to TRBJ1-5; D is possibly TRBD1 (5 bases). The CDR3 sequence is 15 residues long. The V end lost 8 bases, the J end lost 6 bases, and 20 bases lay between the germline ends. Germline CDR1 reads MNHNS; CDR2 reads SASEGT. The CDR3 DNA follows: TGTGCCAGCTGCCGGGACTTAGGAGGAACTCAGCCCCAGCATTTT. Its protein is CASCRDLGGTQPQHF.

The V gene is TRBV9, the J gene TRBJ2-1, with a tentative D call TRBD1 (7 bases). Germline lookup yields CDR1 SGDLS and CDR2 YYNGEE. This CDR3 comprises 16 residues. The V end was cut by 7 bases, the J end by 4 bases, with 21 bases between. The CDR3, as DNA: TGTGCCAGCGTCAGCGGGTTGGGACAGATTTACAATGAGCAGTTCTTC. Amino acids: CASVSGLGQIYNEQFF.

The chain recombines TRBV6-6 with TRBJ2-7, with a tentative D call TRBD2 (7 bases). The CDR3 spans 14 residues. V was clipped by 5 bases and J by 2 bases, with 13 bases between them. CDR1 is MNHNY, CDR2 SVGAGI, per germline (reference sequence). The CDR3 region is CASSSRGATYEQYF. The CDR3 nucleotides are TGTGCCAGCAGTAGCCGGGGGGCAACCTACGAGCAGTACTTC.

J is TRBJ2-1 and V is TRBV7-8; the D call may be TRBD1 or TRBD2 (5 bases each). CDR1 is SGHVS and CDR2 is FQNEAQ in the germline V gene. CDR3 length: 17 amino acids. The V gene lost 4 bases and the J gene lost 2 bases, with 18 bases spanning the gap. The CDR3 loop reads CASSSPNRDRTYNEQFF. CDR3 DNA sequence: TGTGCCAGCAGCTCGCCGAACCGGGACCGGACCTACAATGAGCAGTTCTTC.

This chain uses TRBV28 with TRBJ2-7; D gene ambiguous. This CDR3 has 14 amino acids. V was clipped by 7 bases and J by 3 bases, with 16 bases between them. Germline CDR1 MDHEN, CDR2 SYDVKM. CDR3 region: CASNVQTIGYEQYF. In nucleotides, the CDR3 is TGTGCCAGCAACGTACAGACAATAGGCTACGAGCAGTACTTC.

Ten or more counts support this clone. The same CDR3 arises from other DNA sequences in this sample as well. V is TRBV15 and J is TRBJ2-2, with D possibly being TRBD2 (5 bases). Per germline, CDR1 LNHNV and CDR2 YYDKDF (reference sequence). CDR3 length: 14 amino acids. V shed 8 bases and J shed 2 bases, with 12 bases lying between them. In nucleotides, the CDR3 is TGTGCCACCGAACCGGGAACAAACACCGGGGAGCTGTTTTTT. As protein: CATEPGTNTGELFF.

J is TRBJ2-5 and V is TRBV27, with 16 bases that match TRBD2. CDR3 length equals 17 residues. Germline lookup yields CDR1 MNHEY and CDR2 SMNVEV (reference sequence). The ends lost 6 bases at V and 2 bases at J; junction bases unmatched: 6. DNA for the CDR3: TGTGCCAGCAGGGGGACTAGCGGGAGGGCCGTACAAGAGACCCAGTACTTC. Translating it yields CASRGTSGRAVQETQYF.

In its sample, this clone was seen a few times. The CDR3 DNA reads TGCGCCAGCAGTCAACCCCAACAGGGATGTCAGCCCCAGCATTTT. It translates to CASSQPQQGCQPQHF. The chain carries TRBV23-1 and TRBJ1-5, with TRBD1 as a possible D gene (6 bases). TRBV23-1 is an ORF; its function is uncertain. There are 15 residues in the CDR3. Trimming shortened V by 2 bases and J by 6 bases, and 14 bases separated the two germline ends.

The rearrangement joins TRBV6-6 to TRBJ1-5; the D is unclear. The CDR3 sequence is 15 residues long. The germline V gene encodes CDR1 MNHNY and CDR2 SVGAGI (reference sequence). Trimming removed 2 bases at V and 4 bases at J, with 12 bases between. CDR3 DNA sequence: TGTGCCAGCAGTTACCCGCCAGGCTCGAATCAGCCCCAGCATTTT. Encoded protein: CASSYPPGSNQPQHF.